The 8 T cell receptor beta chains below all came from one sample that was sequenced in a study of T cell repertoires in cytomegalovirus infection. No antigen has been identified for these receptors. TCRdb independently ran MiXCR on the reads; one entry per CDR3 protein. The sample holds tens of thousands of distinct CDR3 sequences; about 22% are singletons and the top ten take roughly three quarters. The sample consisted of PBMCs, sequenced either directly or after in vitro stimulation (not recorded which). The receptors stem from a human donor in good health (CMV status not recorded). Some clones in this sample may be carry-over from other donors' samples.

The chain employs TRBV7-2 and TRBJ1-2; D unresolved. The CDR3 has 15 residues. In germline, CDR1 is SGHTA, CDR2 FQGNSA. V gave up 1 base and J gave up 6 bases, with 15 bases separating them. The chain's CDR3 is CASSLGPSGRDGYTF. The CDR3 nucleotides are TGTGCCAGCAGCTTAGGTCCCTCGGGGAGGGATGGCTACACCTTC.

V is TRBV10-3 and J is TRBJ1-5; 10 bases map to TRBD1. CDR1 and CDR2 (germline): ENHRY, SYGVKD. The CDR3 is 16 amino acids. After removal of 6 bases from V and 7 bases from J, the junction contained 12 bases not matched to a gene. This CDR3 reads CAIRTGDRGDGQPQHF. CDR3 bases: TGTGCCATCAGGACCGGGGACAGGGGAGACGGGCAGCCCCAGCATTTT.

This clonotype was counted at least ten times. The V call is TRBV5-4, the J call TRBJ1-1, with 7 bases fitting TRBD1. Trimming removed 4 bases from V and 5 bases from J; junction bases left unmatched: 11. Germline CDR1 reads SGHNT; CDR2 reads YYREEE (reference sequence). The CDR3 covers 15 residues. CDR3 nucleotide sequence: TGTGCCAGCAGCCCGAGACAGGGCGGAGATACTGAAGCTTTCTTT. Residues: CASSPRQGGDTEAFF. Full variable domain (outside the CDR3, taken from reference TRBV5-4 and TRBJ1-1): ETGVTQSPTHLIKTRGQQVTLRCSSQSGHNTVSWYQQALGQGPQFIFQYYREEENGRGNFPPRFSGLQFPNYSSELNVNALELDDSALYLCASSPRQGGDTEAFFGQGTRLTVV.

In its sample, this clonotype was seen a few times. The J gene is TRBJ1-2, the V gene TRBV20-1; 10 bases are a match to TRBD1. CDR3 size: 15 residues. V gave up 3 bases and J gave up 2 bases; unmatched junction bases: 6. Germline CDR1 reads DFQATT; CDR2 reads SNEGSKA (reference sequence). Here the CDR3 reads CSARAPGQGNYGYTF. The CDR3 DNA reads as TGCAGTGCTAGGGCACCGGGACAGGGGAACTATGGCTACACCTTC.

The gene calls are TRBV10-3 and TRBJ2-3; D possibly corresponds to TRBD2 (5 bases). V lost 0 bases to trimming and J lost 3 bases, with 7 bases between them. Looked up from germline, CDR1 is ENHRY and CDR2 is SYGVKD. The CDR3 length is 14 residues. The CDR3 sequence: CAISESRGTDTQYF. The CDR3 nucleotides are TGTGCCATCAGTGAGTCGAGAGGGACAGATACGCAGTATTTT.

This CDR3 reads CASISMQGDYYGYTF. DNA for the CDR3: TGTGCCAGTATCTCGATGCAGGGGGATTACTATGGCTACACCTTC. J is TRBJ1-2 and V is TRBV19; 7 bases line up with TRBD1. Germline trimming cut 7 bases from V and 3 bases from J; bases unmatched to any gene: 11. The CDR3 length is 15 residues. Germline CDR1 and CDR2: LNHDA and SQIVND (reference sequence).

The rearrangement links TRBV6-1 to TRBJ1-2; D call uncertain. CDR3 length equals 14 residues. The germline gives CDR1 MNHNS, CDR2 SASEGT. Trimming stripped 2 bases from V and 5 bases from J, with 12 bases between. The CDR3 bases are TGTGCCAGCAGTGAAAGTGTCACGTTATATGGCTACACCTTC. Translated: CASSESVTLYGYTF.

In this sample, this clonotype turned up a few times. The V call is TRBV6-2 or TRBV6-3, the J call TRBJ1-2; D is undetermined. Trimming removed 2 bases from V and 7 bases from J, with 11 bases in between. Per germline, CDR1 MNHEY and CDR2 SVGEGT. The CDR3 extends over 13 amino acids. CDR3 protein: CASSYPSPFGYTF. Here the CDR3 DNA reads TGTGCCAGCAGTTACCCCAGTCCCTTTGGCTACACCTTC.